This passage covers 2 T cell receptor beta chains from one sample sequenced in a study of identical twins. From the 5' RACE reads, TCRdb called clonotypes with MiXCR, one entry per CDR3 protein. The data contain about 240,000 distinct CDR3 sequences, approximately 7.8% of them singletons. The same data also contributed to another study, on yellow fever vaccine responses in identical twins.

Sequencing was done on a sample of CD8+ T cells sorted from blood. These TCRs come from a woman aged 18 to 35 in good health.

This clonotype was picked up many times. The chain has TRBV14 and TRBJ1-1; D is uncertain. CDR1 SGHDN and CDR2 FVKESK come from the germline V gene. CDR3 length: 14 amino acids. Trimming stripped 0 bases from V and 4 bases from J, with 9 bases between. CDR3 nucleotides: TGTGCCAGCAGCCAAGATGAAGGGTTCACTGAAGCTTTCTTT. Encoded protein: CASSQDEGFTEAFF.

This clonotype was observed at least ten times. This chain uses TRBV12-3 or TRBV12-4 with TRBJ2-3, with D possibly matching TRBD2 (6 bases). The CDR3 totals 21 residues. The V end was cut by 3 bases, the J end by 0 bases, with 28 bases between. The CDR3 bases are TGTGCCAGCAGTTTGCTCTGGAAGGACTACGTCGAACTCAGTAGCACAGATACGCAGTATTTT. It codes for CASSLLWKDYVELSSTDTQYF.